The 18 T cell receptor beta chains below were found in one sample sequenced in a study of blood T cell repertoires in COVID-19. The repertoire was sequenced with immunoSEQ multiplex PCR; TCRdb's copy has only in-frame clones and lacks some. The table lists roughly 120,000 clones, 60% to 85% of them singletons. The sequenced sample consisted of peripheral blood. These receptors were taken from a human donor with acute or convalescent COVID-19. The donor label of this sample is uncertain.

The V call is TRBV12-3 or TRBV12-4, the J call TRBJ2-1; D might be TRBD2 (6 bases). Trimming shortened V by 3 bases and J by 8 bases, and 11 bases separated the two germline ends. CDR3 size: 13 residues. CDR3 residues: CASSFGGDHEQFF. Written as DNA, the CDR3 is TGTGCCAGCAGTTTCGGCGGGGATCATGAGCAGTTCTTC.

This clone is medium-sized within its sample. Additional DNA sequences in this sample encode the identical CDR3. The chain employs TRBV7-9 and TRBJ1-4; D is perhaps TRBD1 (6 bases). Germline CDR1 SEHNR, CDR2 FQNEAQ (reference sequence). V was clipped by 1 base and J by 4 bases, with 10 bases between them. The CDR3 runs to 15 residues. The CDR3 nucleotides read TGTGCCAGCAGCTTAGGGGCAGGGGTTAATGAAAAACTGTTTTTT. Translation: CASSLGAGVNEKLFF.

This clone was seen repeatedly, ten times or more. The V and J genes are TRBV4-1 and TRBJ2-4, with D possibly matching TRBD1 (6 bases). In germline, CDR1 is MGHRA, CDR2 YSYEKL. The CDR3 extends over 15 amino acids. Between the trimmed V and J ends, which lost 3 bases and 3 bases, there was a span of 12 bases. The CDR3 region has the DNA TGCGCCAGCAGCCATATACACAGGGACAAAAACATTCAGTACTTC. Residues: CASSHIHRDKNIQYF.

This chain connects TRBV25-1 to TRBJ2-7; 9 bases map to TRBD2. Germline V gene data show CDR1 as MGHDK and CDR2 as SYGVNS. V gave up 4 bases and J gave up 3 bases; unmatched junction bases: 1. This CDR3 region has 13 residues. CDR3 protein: CASSGAGGYEQYF. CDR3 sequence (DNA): TGTGCCAGCAGTGGAGCGGGGGGCTACGAGCAGTACTTC.

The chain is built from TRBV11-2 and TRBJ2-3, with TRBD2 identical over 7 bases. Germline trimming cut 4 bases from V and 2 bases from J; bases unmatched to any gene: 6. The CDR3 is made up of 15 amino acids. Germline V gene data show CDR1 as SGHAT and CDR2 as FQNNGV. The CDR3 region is CASSYPTSPTDTQYF. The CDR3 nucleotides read TGTGCCAGCAGCTACCCGACTAGCCCCACAGATACGCAGTATTTT. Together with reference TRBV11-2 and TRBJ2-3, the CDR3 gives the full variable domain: EAGVAQSPRYKIIEKRQSVAFWCNPISGHATLYWYQQILGQGPKLLIQFQNNGVVDDSQLPKDRFSAERLKGVDSTLKIQPAKLEDSAVYLCASSYPTSPTDTQYFGPGTRLTVL.

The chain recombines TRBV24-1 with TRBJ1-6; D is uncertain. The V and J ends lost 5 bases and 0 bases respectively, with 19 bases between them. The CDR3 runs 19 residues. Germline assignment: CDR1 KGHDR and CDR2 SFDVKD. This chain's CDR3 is CATSVPGSSISSYNSPLHF. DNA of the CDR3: TGTGCCACCAGTGTCCCCGGGTCAAGTATCAGCTCCTATAATTCACCCCTCCACTTT.

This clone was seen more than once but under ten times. CDR3 amino acids: CASSLVQDTGELFF. The CDR3 coding sequence is TGCGCCAGCAGCTTGGTACAGGACACCGGGGAGCTGTTTTTT. The rearrangement uses TRBV5-1 and TRBJ2-2, with a weak D call TRBD1 (5 bases). This CDR3 comprises 14 residues. Germline CDR1 is SGHRS and CDR2 is YFSETQ. Trimming stripped 0 bases from V and 3 bases from J, with 6 bases between. Complete variable domain (other parts from reference TRBV5-1 and TRBJ2-2): KAGVTQTPRYLIKTRGQQVTLSCSPISGHRSVSWYQQTPGQGLQFLFEYFSETQRNKGNFPGRFSGRQFSNSRSEMNVSTLELGDSALYLCASSLVQDTGELFFGEGSRLTVL.

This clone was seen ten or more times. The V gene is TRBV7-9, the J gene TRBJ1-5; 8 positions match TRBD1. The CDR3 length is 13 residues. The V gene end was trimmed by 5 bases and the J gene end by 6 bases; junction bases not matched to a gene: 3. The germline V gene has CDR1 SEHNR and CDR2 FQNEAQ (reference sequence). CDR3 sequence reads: CASSQDRAQPQHF. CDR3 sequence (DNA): TGTGCCAGCAGCCAGGACAGGGCTCAGCCCCAGCATTTT.

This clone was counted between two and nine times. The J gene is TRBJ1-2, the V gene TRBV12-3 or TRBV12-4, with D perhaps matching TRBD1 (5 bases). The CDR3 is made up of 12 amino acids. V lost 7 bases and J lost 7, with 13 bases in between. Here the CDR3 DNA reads TGTGCCAGCAATCAGCAGGGAGGTGGCTACACCTTC. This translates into CASNQQGGGYTF.

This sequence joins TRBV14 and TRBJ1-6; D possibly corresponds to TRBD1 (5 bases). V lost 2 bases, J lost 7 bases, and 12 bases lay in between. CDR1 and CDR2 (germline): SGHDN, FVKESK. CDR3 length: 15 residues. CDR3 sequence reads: CASSQLGQGNSPLHF. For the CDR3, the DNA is TGTGCCAGCAGCCAACTCGGCCAGGGAAATTCACCCCTCCACTTT.

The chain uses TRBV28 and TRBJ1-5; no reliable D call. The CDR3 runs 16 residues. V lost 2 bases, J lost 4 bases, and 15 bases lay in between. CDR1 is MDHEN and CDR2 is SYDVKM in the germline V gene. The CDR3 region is CASSLIISTDNQPQHF. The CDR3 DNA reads TGTGCCAGCAGTTTAATAATATCCACAGATAATCAGCCCCAGCATTTT.

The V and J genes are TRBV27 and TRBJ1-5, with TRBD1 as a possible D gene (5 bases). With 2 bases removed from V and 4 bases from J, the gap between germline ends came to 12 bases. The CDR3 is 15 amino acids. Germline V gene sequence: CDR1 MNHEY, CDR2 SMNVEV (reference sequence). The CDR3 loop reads CASSLIRAENQPQHF. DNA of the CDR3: TGTGCCAGCAGTTTAATCAGGGCCGAGAATCAGCCCCAGCATTTT.

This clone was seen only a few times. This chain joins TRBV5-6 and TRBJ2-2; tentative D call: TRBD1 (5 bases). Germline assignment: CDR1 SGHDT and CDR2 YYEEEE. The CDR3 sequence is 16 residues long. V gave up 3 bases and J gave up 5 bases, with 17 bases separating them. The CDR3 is CASSSTWWGRTGELFF. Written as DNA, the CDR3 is TGTGCCAGCAGCTCGACCTGGTGGGGCCGGACCGGGGAGCTGTTTTTT. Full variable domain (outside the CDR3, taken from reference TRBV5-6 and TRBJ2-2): DAGVTQSPTHLIKTRGQQVTLRCSPKSGHDTVSWYQQALGQGPQFIFQYYEEEERQRGNFPDRFSGHQFPNYSSELNVNALLLGDSALYLCASSSTWWGRTGELFFGEGSRLTVL.

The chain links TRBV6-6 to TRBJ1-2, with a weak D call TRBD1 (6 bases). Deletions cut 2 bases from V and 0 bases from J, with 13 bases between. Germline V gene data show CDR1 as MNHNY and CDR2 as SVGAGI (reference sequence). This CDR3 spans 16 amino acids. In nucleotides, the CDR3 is TGTGCCAGCAGTTACGGGGCGAGGACAGCTAACTATGGCTACACCTTC. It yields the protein CASSYGARTANYGYTF.

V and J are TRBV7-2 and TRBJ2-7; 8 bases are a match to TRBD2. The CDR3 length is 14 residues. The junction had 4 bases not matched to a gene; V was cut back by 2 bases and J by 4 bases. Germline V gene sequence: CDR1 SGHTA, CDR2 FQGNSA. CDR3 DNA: TGTGCCAGCAGCTTAACGGGGGGGTGGTACGAGCAGTACTTC. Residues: CASSLTGGWYEQYF.

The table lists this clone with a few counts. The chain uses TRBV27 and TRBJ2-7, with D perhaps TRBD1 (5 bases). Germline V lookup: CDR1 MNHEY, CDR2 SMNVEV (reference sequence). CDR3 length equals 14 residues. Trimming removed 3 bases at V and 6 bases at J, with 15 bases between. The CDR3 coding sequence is TGTGCCAGCAGTTTGGACATAGGTAGGTCCGAGCAGTACTTC. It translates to CASSLDIGRSEQYF.

The DNA of the CDR3 is TGTGCCAGCAGTGTAAGACAGGGGGGGAATTCACCCCTCCACTTT. This encodes CASSVRQGGNSPLHF. The rearrangement joins TRBV2 to TRBJ1-6, with 9 bases that match TRBD1. Per germline, CDR1 SNHLY and CDR2 FYNNEI. CDR3 length: 15 residues. V shed 4 bases, J shed 7 bases, and the junction held 5 bases outside the gene matches.

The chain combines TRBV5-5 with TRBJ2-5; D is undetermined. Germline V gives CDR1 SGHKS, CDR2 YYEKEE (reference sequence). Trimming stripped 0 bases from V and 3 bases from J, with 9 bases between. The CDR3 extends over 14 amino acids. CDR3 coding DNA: TGTGCCAGCAGCTTGGGGGCACAGAAAGAGACCCAGTACTTC. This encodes CASSLGAQKETQYF. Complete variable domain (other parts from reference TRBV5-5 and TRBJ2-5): DAGVTQSPTHLIKTRGQQVTLRCSPISGHKSVSWYQQVLGQGPQFIFQYYEKEERGRGNFPDRFSARQFPNYSSELNVNALLLGDSALYLCASSLGAQKETQYFGPGTRLLVL.